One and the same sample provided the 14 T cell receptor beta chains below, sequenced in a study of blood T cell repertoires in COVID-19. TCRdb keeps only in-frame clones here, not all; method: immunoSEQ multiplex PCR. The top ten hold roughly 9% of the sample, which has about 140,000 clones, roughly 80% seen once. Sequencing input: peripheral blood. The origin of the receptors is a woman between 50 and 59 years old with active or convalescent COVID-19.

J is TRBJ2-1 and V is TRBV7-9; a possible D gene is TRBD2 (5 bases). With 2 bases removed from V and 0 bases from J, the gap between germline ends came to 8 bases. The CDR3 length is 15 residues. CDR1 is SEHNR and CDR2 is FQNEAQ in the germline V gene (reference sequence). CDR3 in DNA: TGTGCCAGCAGCTTAATTGGGAGCTCCTACAATGAGCAGTTCTTC. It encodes CASSLIGSSYNEQFF.

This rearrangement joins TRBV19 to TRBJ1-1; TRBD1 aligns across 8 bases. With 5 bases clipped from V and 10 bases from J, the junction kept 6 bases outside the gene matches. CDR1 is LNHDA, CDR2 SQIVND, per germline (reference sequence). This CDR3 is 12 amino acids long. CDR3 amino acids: CASSGVGQGAFF. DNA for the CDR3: TGTGCCAGTAGTGGTGTCGGACAGGGAGCTTTCTTT.

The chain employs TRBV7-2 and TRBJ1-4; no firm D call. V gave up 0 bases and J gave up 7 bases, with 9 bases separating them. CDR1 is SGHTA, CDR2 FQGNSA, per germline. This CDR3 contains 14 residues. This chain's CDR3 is CASSLALRGEKLFF. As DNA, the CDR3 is TGTGCCAGCAGCTTAGCGCTTCGGGGTGAAAAACTGTTTTTT.

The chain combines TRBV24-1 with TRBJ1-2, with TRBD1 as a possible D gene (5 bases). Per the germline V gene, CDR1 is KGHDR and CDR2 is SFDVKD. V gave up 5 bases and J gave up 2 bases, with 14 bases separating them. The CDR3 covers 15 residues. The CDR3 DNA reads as TGTGCCACCAGTGGTACCCGCGGGGGGAACTATGGCTACACCTTC. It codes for CATSGTRGGNYGYTF.

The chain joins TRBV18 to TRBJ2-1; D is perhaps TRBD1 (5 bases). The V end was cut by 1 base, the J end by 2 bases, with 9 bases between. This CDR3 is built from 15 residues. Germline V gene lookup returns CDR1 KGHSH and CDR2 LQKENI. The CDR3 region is CASSPLTDTYNEQFF. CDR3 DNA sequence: TGTGCCAGCTCACCACTGACGGACACCTACAATGAGCAGTTCTTC.

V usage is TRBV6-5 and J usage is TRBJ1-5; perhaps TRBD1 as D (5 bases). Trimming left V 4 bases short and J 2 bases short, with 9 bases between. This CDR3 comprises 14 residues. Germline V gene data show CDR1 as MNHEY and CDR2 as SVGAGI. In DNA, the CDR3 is TGTGCCAGCAGTTGGGGCAGGGGCAATCAGCCCCAGCATTTT. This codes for CASSWGRGNQPQHF.

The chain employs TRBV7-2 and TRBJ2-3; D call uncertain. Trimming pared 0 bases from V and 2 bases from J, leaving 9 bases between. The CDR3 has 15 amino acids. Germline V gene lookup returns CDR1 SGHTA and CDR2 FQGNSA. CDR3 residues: CASSLASGPTDTQYF. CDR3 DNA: TGTGCCAGCAGCTTAGCGTCTGGCCCCACAGATACGCAGTATTTT.

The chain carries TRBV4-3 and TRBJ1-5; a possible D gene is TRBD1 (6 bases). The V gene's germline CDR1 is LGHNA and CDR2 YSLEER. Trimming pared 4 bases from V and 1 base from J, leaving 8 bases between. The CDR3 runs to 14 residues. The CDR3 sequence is CASSRDISNQPQHF. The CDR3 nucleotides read TGCGCCAGCAGCCGGGACATAAGCAATCAGCCCCAGCATTTT.

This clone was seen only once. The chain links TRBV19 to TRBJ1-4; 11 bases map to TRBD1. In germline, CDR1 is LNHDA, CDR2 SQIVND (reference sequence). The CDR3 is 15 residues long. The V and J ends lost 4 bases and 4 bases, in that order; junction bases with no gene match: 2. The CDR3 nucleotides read TGTGCCAGTAGTACAGGGACAGGGGGTAATGAAAAACTGTTTTTT. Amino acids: CASSTGTGGNEKLFF.

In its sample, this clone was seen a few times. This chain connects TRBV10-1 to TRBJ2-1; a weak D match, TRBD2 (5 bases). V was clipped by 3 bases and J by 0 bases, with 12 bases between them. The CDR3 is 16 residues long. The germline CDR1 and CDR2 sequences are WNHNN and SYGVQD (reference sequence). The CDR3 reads CASSEKAESSYNEQFF. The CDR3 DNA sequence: TGCGCCAGCAGTGAAAAAGCGGAAAGCTCCTACAATGAGCAGTTCTTC.

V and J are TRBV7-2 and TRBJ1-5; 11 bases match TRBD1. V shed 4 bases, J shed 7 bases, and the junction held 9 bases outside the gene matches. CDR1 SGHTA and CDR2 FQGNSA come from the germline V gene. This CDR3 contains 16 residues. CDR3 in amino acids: CASSYAGQGDVQPQHF. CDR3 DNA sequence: TGTGCCAGCAGCTATGCGGGACAGGGGGATGTACAGCCCCAGCATTTT.

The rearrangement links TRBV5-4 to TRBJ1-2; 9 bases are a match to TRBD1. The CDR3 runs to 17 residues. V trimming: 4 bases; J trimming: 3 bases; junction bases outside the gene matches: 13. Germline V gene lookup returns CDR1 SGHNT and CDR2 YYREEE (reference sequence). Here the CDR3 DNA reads TGTGCCAGCAGCACGGGACAGGGAATTCTTGTGGACTATGGCTACACCTTC. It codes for CASSTGQGILVDYGYTF.

CDR3 protein: CASSIYTNTEAFF. The CDR3 DNA reads as TGTGCCAGCAGCATTTACACAAACACTGAAGCTTTCTTT. The chain links TRBV2 to TRBJ1-1; D is undetermined. V lost 6 bases to trimming and J lost 2 bases, with 10 bases between them. Germline V gene data show CDR1 as SNHLY and CDR2 as FYNNEI. This CDR3 contains 13 residues.

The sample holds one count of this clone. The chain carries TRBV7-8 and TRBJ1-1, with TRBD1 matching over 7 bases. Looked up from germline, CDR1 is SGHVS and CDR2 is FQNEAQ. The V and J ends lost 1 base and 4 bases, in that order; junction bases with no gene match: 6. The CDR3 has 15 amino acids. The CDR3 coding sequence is TGTGCCAGCAGCTTAGAACAGGGGATTGGCACTGAAGCTTTCTTT. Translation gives CASSLEQGIGTEAFF.